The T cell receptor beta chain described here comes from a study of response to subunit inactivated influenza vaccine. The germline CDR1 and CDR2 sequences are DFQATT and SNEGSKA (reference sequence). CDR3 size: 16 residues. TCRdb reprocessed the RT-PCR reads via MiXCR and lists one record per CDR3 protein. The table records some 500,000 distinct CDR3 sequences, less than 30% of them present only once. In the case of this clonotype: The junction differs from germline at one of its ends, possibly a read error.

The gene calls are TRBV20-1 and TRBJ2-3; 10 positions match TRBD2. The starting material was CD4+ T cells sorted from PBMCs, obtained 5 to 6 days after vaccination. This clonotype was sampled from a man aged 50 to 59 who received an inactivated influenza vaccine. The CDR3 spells CCARGALAGVGDTQYF. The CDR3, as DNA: TGCTGTGCTAGAGGAGCGCTAGCGGGAGTGGGAGATACGCAGTATTTT.